Described below is a single T cell receptor beta chain sequence and its context. Produced via immunoSEQ multiplex PCR; TCRdb's table is partial and in-frame only. The sample holds around 150,000 clones, around 88% seen once. This sample was included in a study of control samples from healthy donors and cancer patients. The CDR3 extends over 12 amino acids. The germline V gene encodes CDR1 DFQATT and CDR2 SNEGSKA (reference sequence). V lost 3 bases to trimming and J lost 2 bases, with 7 bases between them. The chain employs TRBV20-1 and TRBJ2-5; D remains unclear. This TCR was sampled from a man younger than 35 in good health. Input material: blood. The CDR3 reads CSASNSQETQYF. DNA of the CDR3: TGCAGTGCTAGTAACAGTCAAGAGACCCAGTACTTC.